Below, 24 T cell receptor beta chains from the same sample are listed, as sequenced in a study of identical twins. Each CDR3 protein gets one entry after TCRdb re-called the 5' RACE reads with MiXCR. The sample consists of more than 1.5 million distinct CDR3 sequences, less than 35% of them appearing once. The sequencing input was cord blood. These receptors were collected from a newborn girl in good health.

V usage is TRBV28 and J usage is TRBJ2-5; D is perhaps TRBD2 (5 bases). V was pared by 6 bases and J by 2 bases, with 16 bases between. This CDR3 region has 15 residues. Germline-derived CDR1 and CDR2 are MDHEN and SYDVKM. CDR3 protein: CASSLTGGEQETQYF. For the CDR3, the DNA is TGTGCCAGCAGCCTCACCGGTGGGGAGCAAGAGACCCAGTACTTC.

This chain uses TRBV27 with TRBJ2-2, with TRBD1 identical over 7 bases. The junction had 9 bases not matched to a gene; V was cut back by 5 bases and J by 0 bases. Germline loops: CDR1 MNHEY, CDR2 SMNVEV (reference sequence). The CDR3 totals 17 residues. The CDR3, as DNA: TGTGCCAGCAGTCTACGGACAGGATACGCGAACACCGGGGAGCTGTTTTTT. Its protein is CASSLRTGYANTGELFF.

This clonotype has more than one count but fewer than ten. This sequence joins TRBV2 and TRBJ2-3; 9 bases fit TRBD2. The V and J ends lost 7 bases and 0 bases, in that order; junction bases with no gene match: 14. This CDR3 contains 18 residues. Per germline, CDR1 SNHLY and CDR2 FYNNEI. The CDR3 DNA follows: TGTGCCAGCACCCGTAGGGCGGGAGGGCCCTCTAGCACAGATACGCAGTATTTT. This encodes CASTRRAGGPSSTDTQYF.

This clonotype was counted ten times or more. This rearrangement joins TRBV29-1 to TRBJ2-3, with 10 nucleotides matching TRBD2. After removal of 7 bases from V and 7 bases from J, the junction contained 8 bases not matched to a gene. This CDR3 comprises 13 residues. In germline, CDR1 is SQVTM, CDR2 ANQGSEA. Here the CDR3 reads CSGSGRPLNTQYF. CDR3 DNA: TGCAGCGGTAGCGGGAGGCCTTTGAATACGCAGTATTTT.

Comments on this clonotype: A read error may account for a junction end that differs from germline. J is TRBJ2-7 and V is TRBV7-8, with a weak D call TRBD2 (6 bases). Germline CDR1 SGHVS, CDR2 FQNEAQ. There are 14 residues in the CDR3. CDR3 DNA: TGTGCCGGCAGCGCGCGGGACTTCTCCTACGAGCAGTACTTC. Protein: CAGSARDFSYEQYF.

This rearrangement joins TRBV24-1 to TRBJ1-6, with D perhaps TRBD1 (6 bases). The V end lost 7 bases, the J end lost 5 bases, and 14 bases lay between the germline ends. Germline-derived CDR1 and CDR2 are KGHDR and SFDVKD. The CDR3 contains 15 residues. The CDR3 region is CATSPGTRDNSPLHF. Written as DNA, the CDR3 is TGTGCCACCAGCCCCGGGACAAGGGATAATTCACCCCTCCACTTT.

The chain recombines TRBV4-1 with TRBJ1-1; 11 nucleotides agree with TRBD1. V lost 5 bases and J lost 6; bases outside the gene matches: 8. Germline V gives CDR1 MGHRA, CDR2 YSYEKL. The CDR3 extends over 15 amino acids. Here the CDR3 DNA reads TGCGCCAGCAGCAATCCGGGACAGGGGGTCCCTGAAGCTTTCTTT. Encoded protein: CASSNPGQGVPEAFF.

This clonotype was detected a few times. This rearrangement joins TRBV5-1 to TRBJ2-5; no firm D call. The CDR3 length is 16 residues. The germline CDR1 and CDR2 sequences are SGHRS and YFSETQ. Trimming removed 5 bases from V and 3 bases from J, with 20 bases in between. DNA of the CDR3: TGCGCCAGCAGTTCCCAAATTGCCGGATTAAAAGAGACCCAGTACTTC. It translates to CASSSQIAGLKETQYF.

The chain couples TRBV2 to TRBJ2-3, with 8 positions matching TRBD2. V shed 7 bases and J 4 bases; nucleotides not matched to a gene: 10. There are 15 residues in the CDR3. Germline CDR1 and CDR2: SNHLY and FYNNEI. CDR3 region: CASTVSGSVPDTQYF. CDR3 sequence (DNA): TGTGCCAGCACGGTGAGCGGGAGTGTTCCAGATACGCAGTATTTT.

This clonotype was seen more than once but under ten times. The chain combines TRBV12-3 or TRBV12-4 with TRBJ2-1; 10 bases align to TRBD1. The junction had 6 bases not matched to a gene; V was cut back by 6 bases and J by 4 bases. The CDR3 length is 15 residues. The CDR3 loop reads CASRPGQGPYNEQFF. In DNA, the CDR3 is TGTGCCAGCAGGCCGGGACAGGGGCCTTACAATGAGCAGTTCTTC.

This clonotype was seen a handful of times. This sequence joins TRBV15 and TRBJ2-3; 9 nucleotides align to TRBD2. The CDR3 length is 14 residues. Germline V gives CDR1 LNHNV, CDR2 YYDKDF (reference sequence). The ends lost 5 bases at V and 7 bases at J; junction bases unmatched: 7. In DNA form, the CDR3 reads TGTGCCACCAGCCCCCTAGCGGGGCCCCATACGCAGTATTTT. Protein: CATSPLAGPHTQYF.

Many counts were recorded for this clonotype. The gene calls are TRBV5-1 and TRBJ1-1; TRBD1 matches 7 bases. The CDR3 extends over 14 amino acids. J lost 7 bases, V lost 0 bases, and 6 bases had no gene match. CDR1 SGHRS and CDR2 YFSETQ come from the germline V gene. CDR3 in amino acids: CASSLDRGGGEAFF. In DNA form, the CDR3 reads TGCGCCAGCAGCTTGGACAGGGGAGGAGGTGAAGCTTTCTTT. Supplemented by reference TRBV5-1 and TRBJ1-1, the full variable domain reads KAGVTQTPRYLIKTRGQQVTLSCSPISGHRSVSWYQQTPGQGLQFLFEYFSETQRNKGNFPGRFSGRQFSNSRSEMNVSTLELGDSALYLCASSLDRGGGEAFFGQGTRLTVV.

This clonotype has a handful of counts. The V and J genes are TRBV7-9 and TRBJ2-2; 8 positions agree with TRBD1. The ends lost 7 bases at V and 1 base at J; junction bases unmatched: 5. Germline V lookup: CDR1 SEHNR, CDR2 FQNEAQ (reference sequence). This CDR3 is 15 amino acids long. The CDR3 is CASTPTGENTGELFF. CDR3 DNA: TGTGCCAGCACCCCGACAGGGGAGAACACCGGGGAGCTGTTTTTT.

This clonotype was picked up many times. The gene calls are TRBV6-6 and TRBJ2-5, with D perhaps matching TRBD1 (6 bases). Germline-derived CDR1 and CDR2 are MNHNY and SVGAGI (reference sequence). The CDR3 sequence is 15 residues long. Trimming cost V 0 bases and J 5 bases, with 13 bases left between them. The CDR3 coding sequence is TGTGCCAGCAGTTACTCGGGACATTCGGGGGAGACCCAGTACTTC. Protein product: CASSYSGHSGETQYF.

This clonotype has a single count. This rearrangement joins TRBV7-2 to TRBJ2-7; a weak D match, TRBD2 (5 bases). Germline-derived CDR1 and CDR2 are SGHTA and FQGNSA. The CDR3 spans 14 residues. V lost 2 bases and J 2 bases, leaving 10 bases between the germline ends. This CDR3 reads CASSLNEGPYEQYF. The CDR3, as DNA: TGTGCCAGCAGCTTAAATGAGGGTCCCTACGAGCAGTACTTC. The complete variable domain, with remaining parts taken from reference TRBV7-2 and TRBJ2-7, reads GAGVSQSPSNKVTEKGKDVELRCDPISGHTALYWYRQSLGQGLEFLIYFQGNSAPDKSGLPSDRFSAERTGGSVSTLTIQRTQQEDSAVYLCASSLNEGPYEQYFGPGTRLTVT.

The rearrangement uses TRBV3-1 and TRBJ2-7; D not certain. The ends were cut back, 1 base at V and 9 bases at J, with 13 bases in the middle. CDR1 is LGHDT and CDR2 is YNNKEL in the germline V gene (reference sequence). CDR3 length equals 13 residues. CDR3 in amino acids: CASSQVMARGQYF. CDR3 DNA: TGTGCCAGCAGCCAAGTCATGGCGAGAGGGCAGTACTTC.

A few counts support this clonotype. This clone may be a read error of a much larger clone one base away. This chain links TRBV30 with TRBJ1-2; 11 positions match TRBD1. CDR1 GTSNPN and CDR2 SVGIG come from the germline V gene (reference sequence). With V trimmed by 8 bases and J by 4 bases, 0 bases remained unmatched. The CDR3 totals 11 residues. Written as DNA, the CDR3 is TGTGCCGGGACAGGGGGCTATGGCTACACCTTC. This sequence encodes CAGTGGYGYTF.

CDR3: CASSIAGGRSYEQYF. CDR3 DNA: TGCGCCAGCAGTATAGCGGGGGGCCGCTCCTACGAGCAGTACTTC. The rearrangement joins TRBV5-1 to TRBJ2-7; 10 bases agree with TRBD2. The germline CDR1 and CDR2 sequences are SGHRS and YFSETQ. The CDR3 has 15 residues. The junction had 5 bases not matched to a gene; V was cut back by 5 bases and J by 0 bases.

V is TRBV12-3 or TRBV12-4 and J is TRBJ2-1; D assignment may be TRBD1 or TRBD2 (5 bases each). V was shortened by 5 bases and J by 9 bases, with 20 bases between the two germline ends. The CDR3 runs 15 residues. CDR3 coding DNA: TGTGCCAGCAGTCCTCGGGGACGGCTCGCCGGTGAGCAGTTCTTC. Translating it yields CASSPRGRLAGEQFF.

Of note for this clonotype: With a much larger clone just one base away, this may be a read error. The chain links TRBV11-2 to TRBJ2-7; 9 bases match TRBD2. The CDR3 has 15 amino acids. After removal of 6 bases from V and 7 bases from J, the junction contained 13 bases not matched to a gene. CDR1 is SGHAT and CDR2 is FQNNGV in the germline V gene. The CDR3 sequence: CASRTAGGRNNEQYF. CDR3 sequence (DNA): TGTGCCAGCAGAACAGCGGGGGGTAGGAACAATGAGCAGTACTTC.

V is TRBV15 and J is TRBJ2-7, with no clear D. This CDR3 is 15 amino acids long. The ends were cut back, 4 bases at V and 5 bases at J, with 18 bases in the middle. Per germline, CDR1 LNHNV and CDR2 YYDKDF (reference sequence). The CDR3 region is CATSISHSLLNEQYF. For the CDR3, the DNA is TGTGCCACCAGCATAAGTCACAGCCTTCTAAACGAGCAGTACTTC.

The chain couples TRBV4-2 to TRBJ1-6; 10 bases are a match to TRBD1. The germline CDR1 and CDR2 sequences are LGHNA and YNFKEQ. V shed 0 bases and J 8 bases; nucleotides not matched to a gene: 10. This CDR3 is built from 18 residues. CDR3 in amino acids: CASSQDRPTGGFYSPLHF. CDR3 nucleotides: TGTGCCAGCAGCCAAGATCGGCCGACAGGGGGCTTTTATTCACCCCTCCACTTT.

The chain couples TRBV7-9 to TRBJ2-1; 7 bases match TRBD1. The CDR3 length is 14 residues. Germline V CDR1 and CDR2: SEHNR, FQNEAQ (reference sequence). J gave up 7 bases and V 3 bases, and 6 bases lay outside the gene matches. The CDR3 is CASSFEGAGNEQFF. The CDR3 DNA follows: TGTGCCAGCAGCTTCGAGGGGGCCGGGAATGAGCAGTTCTTC.

This clonotype was seen more than once but under ten times. The rearrangement uses TRBV20-1 and TRBJ2-1, with 12 bases aligning to TRBD2. Germline V gene lookup returns CDR1 DFQATT and CDR2 SNEGSKA (reference sequence). Trimming removed 6 bases from V and 9 bases from J; junction bases left unmatched: 12. This CDR3 is 15 amino acids long. In DNA, the CDR3 is TGCAGTGCGCCAAGCGGGACTAGCGGGTCGGCTGAGCAGTTCTTC. Its protein is CSAPSGTSGSAEQFF.